One T cell receptor (beta chain) is described in this entry. Its antigen is unidentified. Clones were sequenced by immunoSEQ multiplex PCR, and TCRdb holds only the in-frame ones, with some missing. The sample has under 20,000 clones; about nine tenths are singletons. This sample was included in a study of regulatory and conventional T cells in RAG deficiency. Genomic DNA came from blood regulatory T cells gated CD4+ CD25-high CD127-low. Whole-study results and caveats: Control T-cell subsets had markedly higher Shannon entropy and lower Simpson indices than RAG-deficient patients. Compared with controls, unique Treg TCR beta sequences dropped about 97-fold in Omenn syndrome and CID/AS. In Omenn syndrome, Treg and Tconv repertoires overlapped >85%.

Trimming at V came to 8 bases and at J to 13 bases, leaving 15 bases not matched to a gene. CDR3 length: 13 amino acids. The germline V gene encodes CDR1 MDHEN and CDR2 SYDVKM. These records were also assigned to another study, of regulatory T cells. In that study: Amplification used 52 TRBV primers and 13 TRBJ primers.

The rearrangement joins TRBV28 to TRBJ2-5; 8 positions agree with TRBD1. Sequencing was performed on Tregs sorted from blood. The sequence was obtained from a human donor in good health. The CDR3 protein is CASSQDRVSSSYF. CDR3 coding DNA: TGTGCCAGCTCTCAGGACAGGGTTTCGAGTTCGTACTTC.